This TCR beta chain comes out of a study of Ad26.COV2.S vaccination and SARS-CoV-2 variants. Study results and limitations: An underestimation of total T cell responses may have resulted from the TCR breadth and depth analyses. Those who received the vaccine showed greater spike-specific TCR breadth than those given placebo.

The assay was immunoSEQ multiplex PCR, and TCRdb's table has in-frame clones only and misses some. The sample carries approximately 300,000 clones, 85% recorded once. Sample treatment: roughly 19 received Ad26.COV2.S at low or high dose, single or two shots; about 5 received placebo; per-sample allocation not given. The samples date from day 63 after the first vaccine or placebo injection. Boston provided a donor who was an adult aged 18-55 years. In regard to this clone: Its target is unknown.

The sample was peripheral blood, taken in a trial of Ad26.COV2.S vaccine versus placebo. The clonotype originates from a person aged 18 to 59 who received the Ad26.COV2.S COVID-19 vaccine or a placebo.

The CDR3 spells CASSRIGYGYTF. CDR3 DNA sequence: TGTGCCAGCAGCCGGATAGGGTATGGCTACACCTTC. This rearrangement joins TRBV3-1 (or the pseudogene TRBV3-2) to TRBJ1-2; D gene uncertain. This CDR3 is built from 12 residues. Trimming removed 4 bases at V and 5 bases at J, with 8 bases between. The germline gives CDR1 LGHDT, CDR2 YNNKEL (reference sequence).